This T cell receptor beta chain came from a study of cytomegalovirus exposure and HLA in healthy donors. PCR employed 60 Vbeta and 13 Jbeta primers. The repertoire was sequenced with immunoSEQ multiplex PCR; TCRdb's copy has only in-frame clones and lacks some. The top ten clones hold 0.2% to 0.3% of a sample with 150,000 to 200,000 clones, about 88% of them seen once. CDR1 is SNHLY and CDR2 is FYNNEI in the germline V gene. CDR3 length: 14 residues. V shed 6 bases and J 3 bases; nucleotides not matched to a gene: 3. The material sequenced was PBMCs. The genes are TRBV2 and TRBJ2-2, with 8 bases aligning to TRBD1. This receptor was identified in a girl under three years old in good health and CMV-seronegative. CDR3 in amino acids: CASRTTGDTGELFF. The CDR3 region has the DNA TGTGCCAGCAGGACGACAGGGGACACCGGGGAGCTGTTTTTT. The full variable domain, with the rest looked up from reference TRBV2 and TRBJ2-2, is EPEVTQTPSHQVTQMGQEVILRCVPISNHLYFYWYRQILGQKVEFLVSFYNNEISEKSEIFDDQFSVERPDGSNFTLKIRSTKLEDSAMYFCASRTTGDTGELFFGEGSRLTVL.